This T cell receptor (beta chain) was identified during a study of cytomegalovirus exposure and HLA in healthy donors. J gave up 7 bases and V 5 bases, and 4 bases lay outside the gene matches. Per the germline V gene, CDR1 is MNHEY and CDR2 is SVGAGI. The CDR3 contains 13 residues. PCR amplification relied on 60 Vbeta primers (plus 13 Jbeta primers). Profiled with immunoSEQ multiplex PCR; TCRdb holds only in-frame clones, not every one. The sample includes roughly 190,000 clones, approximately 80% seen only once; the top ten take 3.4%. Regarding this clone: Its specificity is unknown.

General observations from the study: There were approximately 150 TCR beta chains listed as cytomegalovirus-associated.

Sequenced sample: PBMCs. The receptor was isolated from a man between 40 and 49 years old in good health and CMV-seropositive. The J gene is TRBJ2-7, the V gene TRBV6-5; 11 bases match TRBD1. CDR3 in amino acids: CASSPGTGGEQYF. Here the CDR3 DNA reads TGTGCCAGCAGTCCCGGGACAGGGGGTGAGCAGTACTTC.